Given below is one T cell receptor (beta chain) in context. Its antigen is unknown. Possible read error: a much larger clone is one base away. A CD45RO/CCR7/CD25/CD127/CD95/CD27 panel sorted naive, central memory, regulatory and stem cell-like memory CD4+ cells. The source of the sample is a study of beta chain features in type 1 diabetes. The overall study: Cell yields, gender and age were similar in healthy donors and patients. Sorted cells examined across all samples numbered 107,917,701. Notes on the study in general: Among type 1 diabetes patients, VDJ junctions had fewer insertions and more deletions.

Expressed TCRB transcripts were sequenced because the entire RNA isolate underwent reverse transcription. Method: immunoSEQ multiplex PCR; TCRdb's copy keeps in-frame clones and lacks some. Of hundreds of thousands of clones listed, 12% to 15% are singletons. After removal of 5 bases from V and 4 bases from J, the junction contained 3 bases not matched to a gene. CDR1 is SGHTA, CDR2 FQGNSA, per germline. The CDR3 contains 13 residues. The genes are TRBV7-2 and TRBJ1-2; TRBD1 matches 8 bases. This TCR came from a man younger than 40 in good health. Sequenced sample: central memory CD4+ T cells from blood. In DNA form, the CDR3 reads TGTGCCAGCAGCGCCGGGACAGGCTATGGCTACACCTTC. Protein sequence: CASSAGTGYGYTF.